This T cell receptor (beta chain) was documented in a study of read filtering for tumor transcriptome and immune sequencing. Study at large: R-ISS stage counts were about 8 for I, approximately 15 for II, 6 or 7 for III.

This clonotype was counted ten times or more. Its target is unknown. The V and J ends lost 0 bases and 0 bases respectively, with 9 bases between them. The CDR3 extends over 16 amino acids. Germline V gene data show CDR1 as LNHNV and CDR2 as YYDKDF (reference sequence). Findings and limits, study-wide: This fraction held mixed bone marrow immune cells after CD138-negative sorting.

Molecular barcoded adaptors covering alpha/delta and beta/gamma chains were used on 400 ng RNA. TCRdb re-analysed the reads in MiXCR, keeping a single row per CDR3 protein. The sample has 62,000 or so distinct CDR3 sequences; around 13% are singletons. This chain joins TRBV15 and TRBJ2-1; possibly TRBD2 for D (5 bases). Specimen: a population of CD138-negative cells sorted from bone marrow. This sequence originates from a donor at least 40 years old with multiple myeloma. CDR3 loop: CATSRERATSYNEQFF. CDR3 DNA: TGTGCCACCAGCAGAGAGCGGGCTACCTCCTACAATGAGCAGTTCTTC.